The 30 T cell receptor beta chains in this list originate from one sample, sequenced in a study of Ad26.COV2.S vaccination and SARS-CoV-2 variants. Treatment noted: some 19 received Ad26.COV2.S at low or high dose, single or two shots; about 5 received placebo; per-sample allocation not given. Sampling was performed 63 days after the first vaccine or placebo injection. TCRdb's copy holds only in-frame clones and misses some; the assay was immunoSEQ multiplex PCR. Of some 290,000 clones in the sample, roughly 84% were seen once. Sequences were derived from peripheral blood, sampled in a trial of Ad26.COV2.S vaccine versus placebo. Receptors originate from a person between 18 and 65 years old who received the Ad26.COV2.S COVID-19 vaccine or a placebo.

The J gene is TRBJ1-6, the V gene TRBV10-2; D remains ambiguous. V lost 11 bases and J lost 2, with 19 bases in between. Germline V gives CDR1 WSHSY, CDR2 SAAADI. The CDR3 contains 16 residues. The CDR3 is CASRGLSGAYNSPLHF. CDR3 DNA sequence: TGCGCCTCCCGTGGCCTTTCGGGTGCCTATAATTCACCCCTCCACTTT.

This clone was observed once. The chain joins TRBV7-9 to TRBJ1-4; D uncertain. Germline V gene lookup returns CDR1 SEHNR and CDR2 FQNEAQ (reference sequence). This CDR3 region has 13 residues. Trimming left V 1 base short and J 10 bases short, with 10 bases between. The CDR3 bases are TGTGCCAGCAGCTTAGAACAGATGGGAAAACTGTTTTTT. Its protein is CASSLEQMGKLFF.

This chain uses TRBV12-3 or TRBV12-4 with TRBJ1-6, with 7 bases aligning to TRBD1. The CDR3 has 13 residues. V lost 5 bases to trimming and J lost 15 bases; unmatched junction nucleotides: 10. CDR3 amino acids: CASSTGQVQLLHF. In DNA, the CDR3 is TGTGCCAGCAGTACCGGACAGGTCCAACTCCTCCACTTT.

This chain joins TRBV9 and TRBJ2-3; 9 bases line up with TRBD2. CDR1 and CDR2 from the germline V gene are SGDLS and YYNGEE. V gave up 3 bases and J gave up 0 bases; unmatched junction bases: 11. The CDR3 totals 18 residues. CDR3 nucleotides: TGTGCCAGCAGCGCAATAGCGGGGGACACCACTAGCACAGATACGCAGTATTTT. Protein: CASSAIAGDTTSTDTQYF.

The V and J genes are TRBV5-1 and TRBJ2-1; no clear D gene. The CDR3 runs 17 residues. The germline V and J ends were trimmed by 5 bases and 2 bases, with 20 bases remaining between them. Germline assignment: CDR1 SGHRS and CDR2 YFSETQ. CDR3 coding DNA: TGCGCCAGCAGACCTTCTTACTGGGATGAGGCCTACAATGAGCAGTTCTTC. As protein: CASRPSYWDEAYNEQFF. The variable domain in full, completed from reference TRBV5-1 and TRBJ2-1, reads KAGVTQTPRYLIKTRGQQVTLSCSPISGHRSVSWYQQTPGQGLQFLFEYFSETQRNKGNFPGRFSGRQFSNSRSEMNVSTLELGDSALYLCASRPSYWDEAYNEQFFGPGTRLTVL.

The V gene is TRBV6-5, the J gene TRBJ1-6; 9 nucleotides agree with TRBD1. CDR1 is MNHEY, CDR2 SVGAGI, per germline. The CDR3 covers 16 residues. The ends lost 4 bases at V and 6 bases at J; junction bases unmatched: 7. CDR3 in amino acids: CASSSGQGLFNSPLHF. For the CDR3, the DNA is TGTGCCAGCAGTTCGGGACAGGGATTGTTTAATTCACCCCTCCACTTT.

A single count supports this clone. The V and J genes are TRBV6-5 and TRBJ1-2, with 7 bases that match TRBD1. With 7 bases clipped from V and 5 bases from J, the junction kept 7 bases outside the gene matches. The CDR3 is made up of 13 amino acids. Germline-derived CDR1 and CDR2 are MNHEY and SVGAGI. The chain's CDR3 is CASTSGTDYGYTF. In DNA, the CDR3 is TGTGCCAGCACCTCAGGGACAGATTATGGCTACACCTTC.

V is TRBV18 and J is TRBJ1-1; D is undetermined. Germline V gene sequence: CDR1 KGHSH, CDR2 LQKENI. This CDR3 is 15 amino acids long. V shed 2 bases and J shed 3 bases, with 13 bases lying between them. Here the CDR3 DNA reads TGTGCCAGCTCACCAATCTCAGGTACGGACACTGAAGCTTTCTTT. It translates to CASSPISGTDTEAFF.

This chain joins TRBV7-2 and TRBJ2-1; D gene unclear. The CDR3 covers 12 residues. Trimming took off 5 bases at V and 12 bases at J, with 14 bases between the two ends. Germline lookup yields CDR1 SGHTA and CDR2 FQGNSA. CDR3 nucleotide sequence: TGTGCCAGCAGCCCGGGCCGATTCCGGCAGTTCTTC. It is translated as CASSPGRFRQFF.

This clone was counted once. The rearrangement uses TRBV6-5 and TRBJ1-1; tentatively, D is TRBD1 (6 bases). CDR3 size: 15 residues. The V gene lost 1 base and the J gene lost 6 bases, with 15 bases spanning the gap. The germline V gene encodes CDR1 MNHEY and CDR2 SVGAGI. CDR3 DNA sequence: TGTGCCAGCAGTTACTATCGGACAGATGTGGCTGAAGCTTTCTTT. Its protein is CASSYYRTDVAEAFF.

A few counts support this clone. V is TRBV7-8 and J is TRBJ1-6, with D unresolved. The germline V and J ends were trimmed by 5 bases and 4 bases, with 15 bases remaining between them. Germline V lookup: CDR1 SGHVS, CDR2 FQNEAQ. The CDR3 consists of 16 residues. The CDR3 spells CASSDILRRYNSPLHF. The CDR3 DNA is TGTGCCAGCAGCGACATCCTACGACGGTATAATTCACCCCTCCACTTT.

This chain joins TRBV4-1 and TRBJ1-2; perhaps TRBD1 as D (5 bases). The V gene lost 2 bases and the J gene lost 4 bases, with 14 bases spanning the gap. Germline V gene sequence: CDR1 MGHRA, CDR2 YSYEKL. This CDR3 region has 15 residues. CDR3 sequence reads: CASSQPGPKLYGYTF. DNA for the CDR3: TGCGCCAGCAGCCAACCGGGACCGAAACTCTATGGCTACACCTTC.

The chain's CDR3 is CASSGGTKETQYF. Here the CDR3 DNA reads TGTGCCAGCAGTGGGGGGACTAAGGAGACCCAGTACTTC. This chain connects TRBV2 to TRBJ2-5; 7 nucleotides align to TRBD2. CDR1 is SNHLY, CDR2 FYNNEI, per germline. This CDR3 spans 13 amino acids. Trimming removed 4 bases from V and 5 bases from J; junction bases left unmatched: 4.

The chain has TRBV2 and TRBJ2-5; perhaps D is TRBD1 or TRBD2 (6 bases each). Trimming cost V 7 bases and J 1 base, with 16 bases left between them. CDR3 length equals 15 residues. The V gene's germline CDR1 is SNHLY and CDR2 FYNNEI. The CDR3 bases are TGTGCCAGCACCCCCGAGGGGGGTTCCCAAGAGACCCAGTACTTC. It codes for CASTPEGGSQETQYF.

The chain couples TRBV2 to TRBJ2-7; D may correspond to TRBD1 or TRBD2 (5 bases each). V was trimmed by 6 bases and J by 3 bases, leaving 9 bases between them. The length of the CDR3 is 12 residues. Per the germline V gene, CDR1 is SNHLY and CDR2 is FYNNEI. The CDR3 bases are TGTGCCAGCAGCAGGGACGGCTACGAGCAGTACTTC. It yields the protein CASSRDGYEQYF. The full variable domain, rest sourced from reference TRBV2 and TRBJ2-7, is EPEVTQTPSHQVTQMGQEVILRCVPISNHLYFYWYRQILGQKVEFLVSFYNNEISEKSEIFDDQFSVERPDGSNFTLKIRSTKLEDSAMYFCASSRDGYEQYFGPGTRLTVT.

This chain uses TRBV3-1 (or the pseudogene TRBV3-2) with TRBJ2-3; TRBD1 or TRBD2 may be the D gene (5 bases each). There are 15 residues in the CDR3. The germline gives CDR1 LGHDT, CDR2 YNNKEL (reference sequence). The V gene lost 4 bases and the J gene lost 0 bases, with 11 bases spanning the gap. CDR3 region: CASSLGTKSTDTQYF. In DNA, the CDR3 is TGTGCCAGCAGCCTCGGGACCAAGAGCACAGATACGCAGTATTTT.

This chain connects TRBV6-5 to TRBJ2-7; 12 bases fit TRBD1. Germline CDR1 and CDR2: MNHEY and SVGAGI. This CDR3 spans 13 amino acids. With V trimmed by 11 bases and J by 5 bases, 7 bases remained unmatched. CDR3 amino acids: CAAGDRGRDEQYF. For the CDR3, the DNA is TGTGCCGCCGGGGACAGGGGGCGCGACGAGCAGTACTTC.

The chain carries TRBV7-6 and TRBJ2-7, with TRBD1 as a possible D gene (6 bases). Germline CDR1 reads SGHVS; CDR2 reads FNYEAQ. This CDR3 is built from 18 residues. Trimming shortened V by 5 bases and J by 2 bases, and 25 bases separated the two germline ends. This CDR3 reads CASSRDGTLGRGAYEQYF. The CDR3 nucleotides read TGTGCCAGCAGCCGAGATGGGACGTTAGGCAGGGGCGCCTACGAGCAGTACTTC. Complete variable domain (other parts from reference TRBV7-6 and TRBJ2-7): GAGVSQSPRYKVTKRGQDVALRCDPISGHVSLYWYRQALGQGPEFLTYFNYEAQQDKSGLPNDRFSAERPEGSISTLTIQRTEQRDSAMYRCASSRDGTLGRGAYEQYFGPGTRLTVT.

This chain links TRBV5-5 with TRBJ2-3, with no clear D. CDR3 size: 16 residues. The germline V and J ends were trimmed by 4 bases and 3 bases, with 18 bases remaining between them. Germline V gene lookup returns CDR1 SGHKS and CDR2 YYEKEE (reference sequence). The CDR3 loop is CASSPDPYTGTDTQYF. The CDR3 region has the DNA TGTGCCAGCAGCCCTGACCCTTACACCGGGACAGATACGCAGTATTTT. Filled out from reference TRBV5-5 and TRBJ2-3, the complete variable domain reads DAGVTQSPTHLIKTRGQQVTLRCSPISGHKSVSWYQQVLGQGPQFIFQYYEKEERGRGNFPDRFSARQFPNYSSELNVNALLLGDSALYLCASSPDPYTGTDTQYFGPGTRLTVL.

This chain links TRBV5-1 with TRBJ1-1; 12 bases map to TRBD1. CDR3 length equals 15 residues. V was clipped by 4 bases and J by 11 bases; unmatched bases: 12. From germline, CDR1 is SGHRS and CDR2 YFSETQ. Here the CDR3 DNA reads TGCGCCAGCAGCCCGCCTCCGGGACAGGGGGCCCTGGCTTTCTTT. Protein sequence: CASSPPPGQGALAFF.

This chain's CDR3 is CSVERFGLNYGYTF. For the CDR3, the DNA is TGCAGCGTTGAAAGATTTGGACTTAACTATGGCTACACCTTC. V is TRBV29-1 and J is TRBJ1-2, with D unresolved. CDR3 length: 14 amino acids. Trimming removed 2 bases at V and 1 base at J, with 11 bases between. CDR1 and CDR2 from the germline V gene are SQVTM and ANQGSEA.

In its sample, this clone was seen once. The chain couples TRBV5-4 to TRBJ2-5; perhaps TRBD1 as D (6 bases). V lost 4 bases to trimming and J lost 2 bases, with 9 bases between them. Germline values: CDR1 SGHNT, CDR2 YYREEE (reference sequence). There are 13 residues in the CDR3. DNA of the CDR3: TGTGCCAGCAGCACCGGACAGCAAGAGACCCAGTACTTC. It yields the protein CASSTGQQETQYF.

This chain's CDR3 is CASSSQRQGPGDTEAFF. The CDR3 coding sequence is TGTGCCAGCAGTTCCCAGCGACAGGGGCCGGGGGACACTGAAGCTTTCTTT. The rearrangement uses TRBV6-2 or TRBV6-3 and TRBJ1-1, with TRBD1 matching over 8 bases. Germline V gene data show CDR1 as MNHEY and CDR2 as SVGEGT. Losses at the gene ends were 4 bases for V and 3 bases for J; bases not matched to a gene: 13. The CDR3 has 17 amino acids.

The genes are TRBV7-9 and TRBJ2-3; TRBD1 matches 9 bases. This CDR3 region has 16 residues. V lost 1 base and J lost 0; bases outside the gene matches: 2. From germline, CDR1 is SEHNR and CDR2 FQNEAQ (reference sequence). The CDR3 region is CASSLGDRASTDTQYF. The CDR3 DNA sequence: TGTGCCAGCAGCTTAGGGGACAGGGCCAGCACAGATACGCAGTATTTT.

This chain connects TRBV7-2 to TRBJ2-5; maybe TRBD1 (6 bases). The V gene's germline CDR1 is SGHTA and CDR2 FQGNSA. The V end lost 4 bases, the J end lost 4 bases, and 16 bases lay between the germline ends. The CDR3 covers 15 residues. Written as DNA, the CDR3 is TGTGCCAGCAGCTCCCCCTTGGGGGCCACAGAGACCCAGTACTTC. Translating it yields CASSSPLGATETQYF.

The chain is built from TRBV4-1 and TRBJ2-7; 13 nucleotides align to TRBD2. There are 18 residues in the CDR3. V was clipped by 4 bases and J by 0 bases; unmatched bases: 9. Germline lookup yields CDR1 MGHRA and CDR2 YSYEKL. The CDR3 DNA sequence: TGCGCCAGCAGCCCAACACCGGGACTAGCGGGGAGCTCCTACGAGCAGTACTTC. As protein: CASSPTPGLAGSSYEQYF.

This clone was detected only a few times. The CDR3 loop is CARGTGPGNTEAFF. In nucleotides, the CDR3 is TGTGCCCGTGGGACAGGGCCGGGGAACACTGAAGCTTTCTTT. The rearrangement uses TRBV30 and TRBJ1-1; the match to TRBD1 covers 9 bases. This CDR3 is 14 amino acids long. V lost 8 bases and J lost 1; bases outside the gene matches: 8. The germline V gene has CDR1 GTSNPN and CDR2 SVGIG (reference sequence).

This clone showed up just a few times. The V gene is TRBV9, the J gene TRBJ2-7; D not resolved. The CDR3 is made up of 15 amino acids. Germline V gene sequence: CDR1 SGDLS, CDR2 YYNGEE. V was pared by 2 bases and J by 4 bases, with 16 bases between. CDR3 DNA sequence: TGTGCCAGCAGCGTTGGCCCGACGCTCCCTTACGAGCAGTACTTC. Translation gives CASSVGPTLPYEQYF. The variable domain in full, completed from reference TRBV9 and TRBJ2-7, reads DSGVTQTPKHLITATGQRVTLRCSPRSGDLSVYWYQQSLDQGLQFLIQYYNGEERAKGNILERFSAQQFPDLHSELNLSSLELGDSALYFCASSVGPTLPYEQYFGPGTRLTVT.

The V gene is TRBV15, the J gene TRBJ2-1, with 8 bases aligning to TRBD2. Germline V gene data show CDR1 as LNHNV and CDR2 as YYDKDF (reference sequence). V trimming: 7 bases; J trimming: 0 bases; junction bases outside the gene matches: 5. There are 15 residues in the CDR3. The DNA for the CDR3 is TGTGCCACCAAGGGCGGGGGGAGCTCCTACAATGAGCAGTTCTTC. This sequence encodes CATKGGGSSYNEQFF. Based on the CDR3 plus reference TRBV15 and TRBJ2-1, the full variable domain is DAMVIQNPRYQVTQFGKPVTLSCSQTLNHNVMYWYQQKSSQAPKLLFHYYDKDFNNEADTPDNFQSRRPNTSFCFLDIRSPGLGDTAMYLCATKGGGSSYNEQFFGPGTRLTVL.

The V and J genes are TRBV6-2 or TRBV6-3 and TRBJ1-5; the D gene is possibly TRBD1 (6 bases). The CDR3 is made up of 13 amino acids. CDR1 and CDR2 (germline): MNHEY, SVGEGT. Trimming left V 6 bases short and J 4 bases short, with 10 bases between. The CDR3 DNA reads TGTGCCAGCAGCGGACAGCTAAATCAGCCCCAGCATTTT. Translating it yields CASSGQLNQPQHF.